The present T cell receptor beta chain was sequenced within a study of cytomegalovirus exposure and HLA in healthy donors. It was healthy bone marrow donors who served as donors. This CDR3 region has 18 residues. Trimming removed 0 bases at V and 2 bases at J, with 16 bases between. Germline CDR1 is MGHRA and CDR2 is YSYEKL. Study-wide results and caveats: It was shown in a later analysis that HLA-associated TCR beta chains were more clonally expanded than other, equally common chains.

In this sample, this clone turned up once. Its antigen is as yet unknown. Use of 60 Vbeta and 13 Jbeta primers characterized the PCR. Repertoires were generated with immunoSEQ multiplex PCR, while TCRdb's copy carries only in-frame clones and drops some. The data show under 150,000 clones, 65% to 90% seen once. Material: PBMCs. V and J are TRBV4-1 and TRBJ2-2; weak D call: TRBD1 (5 bases). This sequence was found in a girl aged 2-15 years in good health and CMV-seronegative. CDR3 in amino acids: CASSQDDFPGFNTGELFF. The CDR3 nucleotides read TGCGCCAGCAGCCAAGATGATTTCCCAGGGTTTAACACCGGGGAGCTGTTTTTT.